Listed below are T cell receptor beta chains from one sample, sequenced in a study of blood T cells in healthy people across ages. TCRdb redid the calling of the 5' RACE reads with MiXCR, one entry per CDR3 protein. The data hold about 840,000 distinct CDR3 sequences, with 25% to 30% observed a single time. The sample was also linked to a second study, of T cells of mothers and their children.

The sample was blood. The receptors shown here come from a woman aged 40 to 55 in good health. CDR3s include the opening cysteine and the closing phenylalanine or tryptophan. D genes are given only for firm matches. Rows may omit the clone size; those that give it use once, few, many or a size class.

once	-	TRBV6-4	TRBJ1-5	CASTVLTGFEHF	TGTGCCAGCACCGTACTTACAGGGTTTGAGCATTTT
-	-	TRBV11-1	TRBJ2-7	CASSLFGGRNEQYF	TGTGCCAGCAGCTTATTCGGGGGTCGAAACGAGCAGTACTTC
many	-	TRBV7-8	TRBJ1-5	CASSPQGAQGPYSNQPQHF	TGTGCCAGCAGCCCCCAGGGCGCACAGGGCCCCTATAGCAATCAGCCCCAGCATTTT
few	-	TRBV5-1	TRBJ1-1	CASRRTGSNTEAFF	TGCGCCAGCAGACGCACAGGGTCGAACACTGAAGCTTTCTTT
-	-	TRBV4-2	TRBJ2-7	CASSHEKTYEQYF	TGTGCCAGCAGCCACGAAAAGACCTACGAGCAGTACTTC
-	TRBD1	TRBV27	TRBJ1-1	CASSTATGRGEAFF	TGTGCCAGCAGCACCGCAACGGGCAGGGGGGAAGCTTTCTTT
-	-	TRBV6-2/TRBV6-3	TRBJ2-7	CASTSEGTTYEQYF	TGTGCCAGCACCTCCGAGGGGACCACCTACGAGCAGTACTTC
few	TRBD2	TRBV20-1	TRBJ2-7	CSARKGTIVGLGEQYF	TGCAGTGCTAGAAAAGGGACTATTGTGGGCCTGGGTGAGCAGTACTTC
few	-	TRBV5-5	TRBJ1-1	CASSPGEGMNTEAFF	TGTGCCAGCAGCCCCGGTGAGGGGATGAACACTGAAGCTTTCTTT
many	-	TRBV21-1	TRBJ2-7	CASTNGQGLYEQYF	TGTGCCAGCACCAACGGACAGGGTCTGTACGAGCAGTACTTC
many	TRBD1	TRBV5-4	TRBJ2-5	CASSLQGKTQYF	TGTGCCAGCAGCTTACAGGGGAAGACCCAGTACTTC
few	-	TRBV5-1	TRBJ1-1	CASSSSHSKINTEAFF	TGCGCCAGCAGCTCCTCCCACAGTAAGATCAACACTGAAGCTTTCTTT
-	TRBD1	TRBV6-6	TRBJ1-2	CASRRTGKVYGYTF	TGTGCCAGCAGGAGGACAGGGAAGGTCTATGGCTACACCTTC
few	-	TRBV5-1	TRBJ1-2	CASSYTSGPTNYGYTF	TGCGCCAGCAGCTACACCTCAGGTCCCACTAACTATGGCTACACCTTC
many	TRBD1	TRBV7-9	TRBJ2-5	CASSPRTGPAVKQYF	TGTGCCAGCAGCCCTCGGACAGGGCCTGCTGTGAAGCAGTACTTC
-	-	TRBV7-2	TRBJ2-5	CASSSSTSTQETQYF	TGTGCCAGCAGCTCAAGTACTTCTACGCAAGAGACCCAGTACTTC
few	TRBD1	TRBV6-1	TRBJ2-3	CASRRDRGRPDTQYF	TGTGCCAGCAGGAGGGACAGGGGGCGCCCAGATACGCAGTATTTT
many	-	TRBV29-1	TRBJ2-7	CSVVEVEAYEQYF	TGCAGCGTTGTTGAAGTGGAGGCCTACGAGCAGTACTTC
-	TRBD1	TRBV28	TRBJ2-7	CASSFDRGPLSYEQYF	TGTGCCAGCAGTTTCGACAGGGGACCTTTATCCTACGAGCAGTACTTC
-	-	TRBV18	TRBJ2-1	CARSYLTTNEQFF	TGTGCCCGCTCATATTTGACTACCAATGAGCAGTTCTTC
-	-	TRBV29-1	TRBJ2-1	CSVEDGMGYEQFF	TGCAGCGTGGAAGATGGGATGGGGTATGAGCAGTTCTTC
many	TRBD1	TRBV6-6	TRBJ2-7	CASSNTGTVYEQYF	TGTGCCAGCAGCAACACCGGGACAGTCTACGAGCAGTACTTC
-	-	TRBV12-3/TRBV12-4	TRBJ2-7	CASRVGVRPSYEQYF	TGTGCCAGCAGGGTTGGCGTCAGACCCTCCTACGAGCAGTACTTC
many	TRBD2	TRBV3-1	TRBJ2-5	CASSQGGQETQYF	TGTGCCAGCAGCCAGGGGGGGCAAGAGACCCAGTACTTC
few	TRBD1	TRBV6-2/TRBV6-3	TRBJ1-1	CASSSPKSDRWNTEAFF	TGTGCCAGCAGTTCTCCCAAATCGGACAGGTGGAACACTGAAGCTTTCTTT
-	-	TRBV6-5	TRBJ1-5	CASSKDSVSFAQHF	TGTGCCAGCAGCAAGGACTCAGTCTCTTTCGCCCAGCATTTT
-	-	TRBV6-1	TRBJ2-3	CASQGERTDTQYF	TGTGCCAGTCAGGGAGAGAGGACAGATACGCAGTATTTT
-	-	TRBV5-1	TRBJ1-1	CASSLAPGSTEAFF	TGCGCCAGCAGCTTGGCCCCGGGAAGCACTGAAGCTTTCTTT
-	-	TRBV29-1	TRBJ1-1	CSVRGRMNTEAFF	TGCAGCGTTAGGGGCCGAATGAACACTGAAGCTTTCTTT
many	-	TRBV29-1	TRBJ2-1	CSVSNTRENEQFF	TGCAGCGTCTCTAATACCAGGGAGAATGAGCAGTTCTTC
-	TRBD1	TRBV20-1	TRBJ1-5	CSARGLPATGLHQPQHF	TGCAGTGCTAGAGGACTTCCGGCGACAGGGCTCCATCAGCCCCAGCATTTT
-	-	TRBV9	TRBJ1-1	CASSPQTDTEAFF	TGTGCCAGCAGCCCTCAAACAGACACTGAAGCTTTCTTT
-	-	TRBV27	TRBJ1-6	CASSHEVQSPLHF	TGTGCCAGCAGCCACGAGGTCCAGTCACCCCTCCACTTT
-	-	TRBV20-1	TRBJ2-1	CSAGERTEHNEQFF	TGCAGTGCTGGGGAACGGACAGAGCACAATGAGCAGTTCTTC
once	-	TRBV11-2	TRBJ1-2	CASSLNTPNYGYTF	TGTGCCAGCAGCTTAAACACCCCTAACTATGGCTACACCTTC
many	TRBD1	TRBV28	TRBJ1-2	CASSRDRSTYGYTF	TGTGCCAGCAGCCGGGACAGGTCGACATATGGCTACACCTTC
few	-	TRBV24-1	TRBJ1-2	CAASDPTDTNYGYTF	TGTGCCGCCAGTGACCCGACCGACACTAACTATGGCTACACCTTC
few	TRBD1	TRBV4-1	TRBJ2-7	CASSQSGTGSYEQYF	TGCGCCAGCAGCCAGAGCGGGACAGGGTCCTACGAGCAGTACTTC
many	-	TRBV27	TRBJ2-7	CASSFPNLDGSYEQYF	TGTGCCAGCAGTTTCCCCAACCTTGACGGCTCCTACGAGCAGTACTTC
-	-	TRBV5-1	TRBJ2-2	CASSFSEYGELFF	TGCGCCAGCAGCTTTTCGGAATACGGGGAGCTGTTTTTT
few	-	TRBV5-6	TRBJ1-2	CASTPERSKDGYTF	TGTGCCAGCACCCCAGAGCGGAGCAAGGATGGCTACACCTTC
many	-	TRBV30	TRBJ2-5	CAWNRPKETQYF	TGTGCCTGGAATAGGCCAAAAGAGACCCAGTACTTC
-	-	TRBV5-1	TRBJ1-4	CASSLGGRGTEKLFF	TGCGCCAGCAGCTTGGGAGGAAGGGGTACTGAAAAACTGTTTTTT
few	TRBD1	TRBV2	TRBJ2-7	CASRGTGIRQYF	TGTGCCAGCAGGGGGACAGGGATACGGCAGTACTTC
many	-	TRBV20-1	TRBJ2-3	CSAPWTSSTDTQYF	TGCAGTGCCCCATGGACTTCTAGCACAGATACGCAGTATTTT
many	TRBD1	TRBV20-1	TRBJ2-7	CSARSLDRPPSLPPSYEQYF	TGCAGTGCTAGATCACTGGACAGGCCACCCTCCCTTCCTCCCTCCTACGAGCAGTACTTC
few	-	TRBV6-5	TRBJ2-7	CASSYAKDSLQQYF	TGTGCCAGCAGTTACGCGAAGGACAGCCTACAGCAGTACTTC
few	-	TRBV20-1	TRBJ1-1	CSARDGGRSRWYTEAFF	TGCAGTGCTAGAGATGGGGGTAGGAGTCGCTGGTACACTGAAGCTTTCTTT